Detailed here is one T cell receptor beta chain. Its antigen is undetermined. The data were obtained in a study of monozygotic twins with inflammatory bowel disease. Study-wide points: No difference in repertoire similarity was seen between concordant and discordant twins, possibly because power was limited. Ultimately, a single strong signal or clonotype associated with IBD was not supported.

The germline V gene has CDR1 ENHRY and CDR2 SYGVKD. The CDR3 has 17 residues. After re-calling the 5' RACE reads, TCRdb lists one entry per CDR3 protein, DNA absent. This sample's table reports over 350,000 distinct CDR3 sequences. Input material: blood. This clonotype was obtained from a human donor with ulcerative colitis or Crohn's disease, or a healthy co-twin of an affected twin (not recorded which). V gene TRBV10-3 combines with J gene TRBJ1-6; the D call from TCRdb, TRBD1, cannot be confirmed without DNA. This CDR3 is CAISDRRTASDNSPLHF.